These 8 T cell receptor beta chains came from one sample sequenced in a study of blood T cell repertoires in COVID-19. Only in-frame clones appear in the TCRdb table, and some are missing; sequencing was by immunoSEQ multiplex PCR. Here the sample spans about 62,000 clones, under 80% being singletons. The specimen was peripheral blood. Every receptor here comes from a man in his 60s with acute or convalescent COVID-19.

In its sample, this clone was seen once. The rearrangement links TRBV6-1 to TRBJ1-2; 8 nucleotides agree with TRBD1. Unmatched junction bases numbered 4, after V lost 2 bases and J lost 5 bases. CDR3 size: 14 residues. CDR1 is MNHNS and CDR2 is SASEGT in the germline V gene. The CDR3 coding sequence is TGTGCCAGCAGTGAAAGGACAGGGTGGTATGGCTACACCTTC. Protein product: CASSERTGWYGYTF.

The CDR3 coding sequence is TGTGCCAGCTCACCACTAGCGGGAGCGGAAGATACGCAGTATTTT. This gives the protein CASSPLAGAEDTQYF. This chain connects TRBV18 to TRBJ2-3, with 9 nucleotides matching TRBD2. V lost 1 base to trimming and J lost 5 bases; unmatched junction nucleotides: 4. This CDR3 has 15 amino acids. From germline, CDR1 is KGHSH and CDR2 LQKENI.

This clone was seen a single time. The chain recombines TRBV10-3 with TRBJ2-1, with a tentative D call TRBD2 (7 bases). There are 16 residues in the CDR3. Between the trimmed V and J ends, which lost 4 bases and 4 bases, there was a span of 17 bases. Germline-derived CDR1 and CDR2 are ENHRY and SYGVKD. The CDR3 region is CAISGDGGPPYNEQFF. CDR3 nucleotides: TGTGCCATCAGTGGGGACGGGGGGCCTCCGTACAATGAGCAGTTCTTC.

The gene calls are TRBV28 and TRBJ1-1; weak D call: TRBD1 (6 bases). V gave up 6 bases and J gave up 0 bases, with 20 bases separating them. The CDR3 runs to 17 residues. CDR1 is MDHEN and CDR2 is SYDVKM in the germline V gene. DNA of the CDR3: TGTGCCAGCAGCCCGATGGGGGCAGGACTCATGAACACTGAAGCTTTCTTT. Amino acid sequence: CASSPMGAGLMNTEAFF.

This chain uses TRBV6-5 with TRBJ1-5, with 7 bases aligning to TRBD1. Germline V lookup: CDR1 MNHEY, CDR2 SVGAGI. This CDR3 has 15 amino acids. J lost 6 bases, V lost 5 bases, and 10 bases had no gene match. The CDR3 sequence: CASSRDSLGGQPQHF. The CDR3 DNA reads TGTGCCAGCAGTCGGGACAGCTTGGGGGGTCAGCCCCAGCATTTT.

The V gene is TRBV11-3, the J gene TRBJ2-1, with 7 bases identical to TRBD2. Germline values: CDR1 SGHNT, CDR2 YENEEA. V lost 1 base and J lost 8; bases outside the gene matches: 8. This CDR3 has 15 residues. The CDR3 spells CASSLGLAVRDEQFF. The CDR3 DNA sequence: TGTGCCAGCAGCTTAGGGCTAGCGGTCCGGGATGAGCAGTTCTTC.

The chain carries TRBV2 and TRBJ2-7, with 8 bases fitting TRBD1. CDR3 length equals 14 residues. Per the germline V gene, CDR1 is SNHLY and CDR2 is FYNNEI. V shed 8 bases, J shed 7 bases, and the junction held 13 bases outside the gene matches. The CDR3 sequence: CASQLTGAGGEQYF. As DNA, the CDR3 is TGTGCCAGCCAACTGACAGGGGCTGGAGGGGAGCAGTACTTC.

The CDR3 DNA is TGTGCCATCAGTGCCGACAGGGGGGGCACCGGGGAGCTGTTTTTT. Its translation: CAISADRGGTGELFF. The chain recombines TRBV10-3 with TRBJ2-2, with TRBD1 identical over 9 bases. V lost 4 bases, J lost 4 bases, and 4 bases stayed unmatched. Germline CDR1 ENHRY, CDR2 SYGVKD. The CDR3 loop spans 15 amino acids.